Given below is one T cell receptor (beta chain) in context. The CDR3 contains 12 residues. Germline CDR1 is GTSNPN and CDR2 is SVGIG (reference sequence). J lost 4 bases, V lost 1 base, and 1 base had no gene match. The data were obtained in a study of blood T cell repertoires in COVID-19. Study details: Donors in the United States, Italy and Spain gave samples during acute or convalescent COVID-19.

The protocol was immunoSEQ multiplex PCR, while the TCRdb copy is restricted to in-frame clones and leaves out a portion. The sample yields around 400,000 clones, around four fifths seen once. The V gene is TRBV30, the J gene TRBJ2-7; 7 nucleotides line up with TRBD1. Sequences were obtained from PBMCs or T cells enriched from blood (not recorded which). The source of this sequence is a woman aged 45-65 years who had recovered from COVID-19. The CDR3 DNA follows: TGTGCCTGGAGTGCAGGGGGATACGAGCAGTACTTC. This sequence encodes CAWSAGGYEQYF.